This T cell receptor (beta chain) was profiled in a study of blood T cells in healthy people across ages. As for the study in general: For every two T cells, template switching captured about one barcoded beta molecule. Study observations and caveats: Naive T cell percentage showed a strong correlation with the diversity of TCR beta. No one knew whether donors had CMV, which possibly confounded expanded clonotype changes.

Combining a sample-barcoded 5' primer with a J-beta primer mix, a second PCR ran for roughly 7 to 12 cycles. TCRdb reanalysed the 5' RACE reads using MiXCR and keeps one entry per CDR3 protein. The sample has about 810,000 distinct CDR3 sequences, around 34% seen once. The CDR3 covers 15 residues. Germline V gene sequence: CDR1 SGHTA, CDR2 FQGNSA. Details on this clonotype: Its antigen is undetermined. One end of the junction does not line up with germline, which may come from a read error.

This TCR came from a man between 18 and 29 years old in good health. The chain couples TRBV7-2 to TRBJ2-1; TRBD1 is a possible D gene (6 bases). Sequenced input: blood. CDR3: CASSLAGQNYNGQFF. Written as DNA, the CDR3 is TGTGCCAGCAGCTTAGCAGGACAGAACTACAATGGGCAGTTCTTC.